This is a list of T cell receptor beta chains from one sample in a study of blood T cell repertoires in COVID-19. Measured with immunoSEQ multiplex PCR; TCRdb has only the in-frame clones, and not every one. The sample includes roughly 200,000 clones, approximately 85% of them seen just once. The sequenced material came from PBMCs or T cells enriched from blood (not recorded which). The receptors originated from a man between 40 and 49 years old who had recovered from COVID-19. Each CDR3 is given with its conserved first and last residue. Each record gives: D gene, J gene, clone size, V gene, CDR3 protein, CDR3 DNA. D genes are given only for firm matches. Size is omitted from some rows. Given values are once, few, many or a class for expanded clones.

>-|TRBJ1-3|-|TRBV10-3
CAIDLGNTIYF
TGTGCCATTGACTTGGGAAACACCATATATTTT
>-|TRBJ1-4|many|TRBV19
CASSAGGRLFF
TGTGCCAGTAGTGCCGGAGGAAGACTGTTTTTT
>TRBD1|TRBJ1-1|-|TRBV6-5
CASSRGTGFAFF
TGTGCCAGCAGCCGCGGGACAGGGTTTGCTTTCTTT
>-|TRBJ2-7|few|TRBV15
CATSRNRGSHYEQYF
TGTGCCACTTCCCGGAACCGGGGAAGCCACTACGAGCAGTACTTC
>-|TRBJ2-2|few|TRBV7-3
CASSLVRDTGKSGELFF
TGTGCCAGCAGCTTAGTAAGGGATACAGGGAAGTCCGGGGAGCTGTTTTTT
>-|TRBJ1-2|-|TRBV7-9
CASSGVGGVYGYTF
TGTGCCAGCAGCGGGGTGGGAGGGGTCTATGGCTACACCTTC
>-|TRBJ2-3|-|TRBV7-9
CASSLTGSTDTQYF
TGTGCCAGCAGCTTAACCGGGAGCACAGATACGCAGTATTTT
>-|TRBJ2-5|-|TRBV5-6
CASSDQGRETQYF
TGTGCCAGCAGCGATCAGGGGAGAGAGACCCAGTACTTC
>-|TRBJ1-5|-|TRBV28
CASSILRVVNQPQHF
TGTGCCAGCAGTATTCTCCGGGTCGTCAATCAGCCCCAGCATTTT
>-|TRBJ1-2|few|TRBV10-3
CAISESQGRDGYTF
TGTGCCATCAGTGAGTCGCAGGGTAGAGATGGCTACACCTTC
>TRBD1|TRBJ2-7|-|TRBV6-5
CASSYSVTGNTYEQYF
TGTGCCAGCAGTTACTCGGTGACAGGGAATACCTACGAGCAGTACTTC
>TRBD1|TRBJ2-7|-|TRBV12-3/TRBV12-4
CASSNRGEQYF
TGTGCCAGCAGTAACAGGGGCGAGCAGTACTTC
>TRBD1|TRBJ2-2|once|TRBV9
CASSHPRTGGTGELFF
TGTGCCAGCAGCCATCCACGGACAGGGGGAACCGGGGAGCTGTTTTTT
>-|TRBJ2-2|-|TRBV7-2
CASSFTGGSHTGELFF
TGTGCCAGCAGCTTTACGGGGGGCTCCCACACCGGGGAGCTGTTTTTT
>-|TRBJ1-2|-|TRBV28
CASSTEPYGYTF
TGTGCCAGCAGTACTGAACCCTATGGCTACACCTTC
>TRBD1|TRBJ1-2|-|TRBV5-8
CASSSPQGARDGYTF
TGTGCCAGCAGCAGTCCACAGGGGGCTCGGGATGGCTACACCTTC
>-|TRBJ1-4|-|TRBV18
CASSPRGANEKLFF
TGTGCCAGCTCACCACGAGGAGCTAATGAAAAACTGTTTTTT
>-|TRBJ2-1|few|TRBV5-1
CASTSDSSYNEQFF
TGCGCCAGCACAAGCGACAGCTCCTACAATGAGCAGTTCTTC
>-|TRBJ1-2|-|TRBV2
CASSDRQVYGYTF
TGTGCCAGCAGTGACCGACAAGTCTATGGCTACACCTTC
>TRBD1|TRBJ2-1|-|TRBV14
CASSQGFTGQYNEQFF
TGTGCCAGCAGCCAGGGCTTCACGGGACAGTACAATGAGCAGTTCTTC
>-|TRBJ1-2|once|TRBV12-3/TRBV12-4
CASVYSQGNGYTF
TGTGCCAGCGTATACTCCCAGGGGAATGGCTACACCTTC
>-|TRBJ2-7|-|TRBV13
CASSLYSYEQYF
TGTGCCAGCAGCCTTTACTCCTACGAGCAGTACTTC
>TRBD1|TRBJ1-1|few|TRBV3-1/TRBV3-2
CASSHRTGNTEAFF
TGTGCCAGCAGCCACCGGACAGGGAACACTGAAGCTTTCTTT
>-|TRBJ2-3|-|TRBV11-2
CASSLVGGSDTQYF
TGTGCCAGCAGCTTAGTGGGGGGTTCAGATACGCAGTATTTT
>TRBD2|TRBJ2-3|once|TRBV5-1
CASSLEGGSLIPDTQYF
TGCGCCAGCAGCTTGGAAGGCGGGAGTCTGATCCCAGATACGCAGTATTTT
>TRBD1|TRBJ2-3|-|TRBV5-1
CASSSAPGTGWDTQYF
TGCGCCAGCAGCTCCGCTCCCGGGACAGGGTGGGATACGCAGTATTTT
>TRBD2|TRBJ2-1|-|TRBV2
CASNTGLAGINSYNEQFF
TGTGCCAGCAATACTGGACTAGCGGGGATTAACTCCTACAATGAGCAGTTCTTC
>-|TRBJ2-3|-|TRBV11-2
CASTPLRAGTDTQYF
TGTGCCAGCACCCCTTTGAGAGCCGGGACAGATACGCAGTATTTT
>-|TRBJ2-7|few|TRBV10-2
CASSGLYEQYF
TGCGCCAGCTCCGGGTTATACGAGCAGTACTTC
>-|TRBJ1-2|once|TRBV9
CASSVEQNYGYTF
TGTGCCAGCAGCGTAGAACAGAACTATGGCTACACCTTC
>TRBD1|TRBJ1-2|-|TRBV27
CASSRRDSAYGYTF
TGTGCCAGCAGCCGCCGGGACAGCGCCTATGGCTACACCTTC
>TRBD1|TRBJ1-4|-|TRBV7-8
CASRPGTGANEKLFF
TGTGCCAGCAGACCGGGGACAGGGGCTAATGAAAAACTGTTTTTT
>-|TRBJ1-2|-|TRBV27
CASRSANDGYTF
TGTGCCAGCAGATCCGCGAACGATGGCTACACCTTC
>-|TRBJ1-4|-|TRBV5-6
CASSVDSTFNEKLFF
TGTGCCAGCAGCGTGGACAGTACCTTCAATGAAAAACTGTTTTTT
>-|TRBJ2-7|-|TRBV28
CASSLRRELYEQYF
TGTGCCAGCAGTTTGCGACGGGAGTTATACGAGCAGTACTTC
>-|TRBJ1-1|-|TRBV7-3
CASSLLNVRNTEAFF
TGTGCCAGCAGCTTATTGAATGTGCGGAACACTGAAGCTTTCTTT
>-|TRBJ1-5|-|TRBV18
CASSPGRIGSNQPQHF
TGTGCCAGCTCACCAGGGAGGATTGGGAGCAATCAGCCCCAGCATTTT
>TRBD1|TRBJ1-6|few|TRBV7-9
CASSLESGTGSSPLHF
TGTGCCAGCAGCTTAGAGTCCGGGACAGGGAGTTCACCCCTCCACTTT
>-|TRBJ1-5|-|TRBV7-2
CASSLDMAGNQPQHF
TGTGCCAGCAGCTTAGATATGGCAGGGAATCAGCCCCAGCATTTT
>-|TRBJ2-5|-|TRBV19
CASSKQGPQETQYF
TGTGCCAGTAGTAAGCAGGGTCCTCAAGAGACCCAGTACTTC
>-|TRBJ2-7|once|TRBV6-5
CASRDTGLPEQYF
TGTGCCAGCAGGGACACCGGACTACCCGAGCAGTACTTC
>TRBD1|TRBJ1-1|-|TRBV9
CASSPGTGTEAFF
TGTGCCAGCAGCCCAGGGACAGGCACTGAAGCTTTCTTT
>-|TRBJ1-6|-|TRBV11-3
CASSTDNNSPLHF
TGTGCCAGCAGCACAGACAATAATTCACCCCTCCACTTT
>TRBD1|TRBJ1-2|-|TRBV19
CASSIPDRNGYTF
TGTGCCAGTAGTATCCCGGACAGGAACGGCTACACCTTC